The sequence of this T cell receptor beta chain was determined in a study of T cell repertoires in cytomegalovirus infection. Study information: CMV epitopes, recently identified HLA-C-restricted and well-studied HLA-B-restricted, were used.

Germline CDR1 reads SGHVT; CDR2 reads SQSDAQ. This CDR3 has 13 amino acids. One entry per CDR3 protein results from TCRdb running MiXCR on the reads. The sample shows tens of thousands of distinct CDR3 sequences, about 45% of them seen only once. Worth noting for this clonotype: Its antigen is as yet unknown. One end of the junction varies from germline; a read error may be responsible.

The sample here was CD8+ T cells from cultured PBMCs, taken from culture after CMV antigen stimulation. This TCR derives from a human donor in good health (CMV status not recorded). Some clones in this sample may be carry-over from other donors' samples. The rearrangement joins TRBV7-4 to TRBJ2-1; D ambiguous. The CDR3 sequence is CASSLVAHNEQFF. The CDR3 region has the DNA TGTGCCAGTAGCTTAGTAGCTCACAATGAGCAGTTCTTC.